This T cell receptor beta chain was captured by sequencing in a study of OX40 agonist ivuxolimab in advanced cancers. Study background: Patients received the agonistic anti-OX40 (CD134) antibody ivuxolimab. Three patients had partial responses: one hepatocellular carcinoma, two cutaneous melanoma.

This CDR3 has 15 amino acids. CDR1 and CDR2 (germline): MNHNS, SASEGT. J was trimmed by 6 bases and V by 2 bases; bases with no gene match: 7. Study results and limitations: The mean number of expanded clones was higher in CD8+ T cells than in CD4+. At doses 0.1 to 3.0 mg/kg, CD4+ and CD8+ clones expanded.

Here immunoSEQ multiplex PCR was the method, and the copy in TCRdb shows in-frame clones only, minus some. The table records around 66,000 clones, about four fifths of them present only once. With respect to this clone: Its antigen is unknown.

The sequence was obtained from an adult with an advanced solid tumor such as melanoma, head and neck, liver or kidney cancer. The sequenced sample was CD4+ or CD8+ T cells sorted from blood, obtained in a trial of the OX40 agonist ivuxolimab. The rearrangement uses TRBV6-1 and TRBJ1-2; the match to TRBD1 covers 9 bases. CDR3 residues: CASSEMTGQGNGYTF. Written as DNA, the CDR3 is TGTGCCAGCAGTGAAATGACGGGACAGGGAAATGGCTACACCTTC.